The 5 T cell receptor beta chains in this list originate from one sample, sequenced in a study of regulatory T cells in long-lasting Graves disease. Noted time point: persistent/refractory GD, antithyroid drugs over 5 years with positive TRAb. The authors made the TCR library using RNA they extracted from PBMCs. Construction of the TCR beta libraries employed iRepertoire HTBI primers in conjunction with Arm-PCR of CDR3 regions. TCRdb reanalysed the multiplex PCR reads using MiXCR and keeps one entry per CDR3 protein. This sample carries a few hundred thousand distinct CDR3 sequences, about 22% of them seen once, and the ten largest clones take more than 6%. This material consisted of peripheral blood mononuclear cells (PBMCs), taken when the disease was refractory, from a patient treated with antithyroid drugs. The receptors stem from a female donor with Graves disease.

This chain joins TRBV14 and TRBJ1-5; D possibly corresponds to TRBD1 (5 bases). Trimming shortened V by 1 base and J by 3 bases, and 7 bases separated the two germline ends. This CDR3 contains 14 residues. The V gene's germline CDR1 is SGHDN and CDR2 FVKESK. The CDR3 protein is CASSQGGFNQPQHF. DNA of the CDR3: TGTGCCAGCAGCCAAGGGGGGTTCAATCAGCCCCAGCATTTT.

The CDR3 region has the DNA TGTGCCAGCAGTTCGGGACTAGCGGGGGGCGACGAGCAGTACTTC. Protein: CASSSGLAGGDEQYF. The chain has TRBV2 and TRBJ2-7, with 15 bases that match TRBD2. Trimming took 5 bases from V and 5 from J; bases not matched to a gene: 4. Germline loops: CDR1 SNHLY, CDR2 FYNNEI. The CDR3 is 15 amino acids.

A remark on this clonotype: The CDR3 does not close with the conserved phenylalanine or tryptophan, likely indicating a read error. V usage is TRBV11-2 and J usage is TRBJ1-3, with no clear D. Per the germline V gene, CDR1 is SGHAT and CDR2 is FQNNGV. With 5 bases removed from V and 0 bases from J, the gap between germline ends came to 14 bases. This CDR3 spans 16 amino acids. CDR3 region: CASSKGGAYSGNTIYL. CDR3 nucleotides: TGTGCCAGCAGCAAAGGTGGAGCCTACTCTGGAAACACCATATATCTT.

The DNA of the CDR3 is TGTGCCAGCAGTTCAGGGGATCCTACAGATACGCAGTATTTT. Translating gives CASSSGDPTDTQYF. This chain uses TRBV28 with TRBJ2-3; tentative D call: TRBD1 (6 bases). Trimming cost V 4 bases and J 3 bases, with 11 bases left between them. CDR1 is MDHEN, CDR2 SYDVKM, per germline. The CDR3 is made up of 14 amino acids.

The sample holds many counts of this clonotype. In DNA, the CDR3 is TGTGCCAGCAGCTTAGGCCCCCAGGGGGCGGAGAACACCGGGGAGCTGTTTTTT. It codes for CASSLGPQGAENTGELFF. This chain connects TRBV11-2 to TRBJ2-2; 8 bases align to TRBD1. The V and J ends lost 1 base and 1 base, in that order; junction bases with no gene match: 8. The CDR3 contains 18 residues. In germline, CDR1 is SGHAT, CDR2 FQNNGV.